This TCR beta chain was recovered during a study of metastatic and nonmetastatic thyroid tumors. General study points: Benign nodules reportedly had significantly lower TCR beta diversity than malignant thyroid tumors in blood and tumor.

Until they underwent thyroid surgery, no patient had received any treatment. Trimming took 3 bases from V and 2 from J; bases not matched to a gene: 7. Germline CDR1 reads KGHSH; CDR2 reads LQKENI. The CDR3 runs 18 residues. TCRdb reprocessed the PCR reads via MiXCR. The sample has 35,000 to 45,000 clones, over 10% seen once. A few counts support this clone. The antigen is not known. Material for sequencing was blood. J is TRBJ2-6 and V is TRBV18; 10 bases are a match to TRBD1. This receptor was obtained from a male donor with papillary thyroid cancer or a benign thyroid nodule (not recorded which). Some clones in this sample may be carry-over from other donors' samples. The CDR3 spells CASSPVHGTGAGANVLTF. For the CDR3, the DNA is TGTGCCAGCTCACCCGTCCACGGGACAGGGGCTGGGGCCAACGTCCTGACTTTC.